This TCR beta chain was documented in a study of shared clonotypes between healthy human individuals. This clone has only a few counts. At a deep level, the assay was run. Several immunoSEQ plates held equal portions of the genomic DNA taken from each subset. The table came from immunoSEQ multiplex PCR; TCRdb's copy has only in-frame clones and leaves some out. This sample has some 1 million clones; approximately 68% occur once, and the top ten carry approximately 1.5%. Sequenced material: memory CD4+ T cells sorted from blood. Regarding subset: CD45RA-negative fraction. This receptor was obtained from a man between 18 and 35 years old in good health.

The DNA of the CDR3 is TGCGCCAGCCGGCAGGACAATTCACCCCTCCACTTT. It translates to CASRQDNSPLHF. The chain joins TRBV4-1 to TRBJ1-6; D gene ambiguous. The germline V gene encodes CDR1 MGHRA and CDR2 YSYEKL. Trimming shortened V by 8 bases and J by 7 bases, and 9 bases separated the two germline ends. The CDR3 sequence is 12 residues long.